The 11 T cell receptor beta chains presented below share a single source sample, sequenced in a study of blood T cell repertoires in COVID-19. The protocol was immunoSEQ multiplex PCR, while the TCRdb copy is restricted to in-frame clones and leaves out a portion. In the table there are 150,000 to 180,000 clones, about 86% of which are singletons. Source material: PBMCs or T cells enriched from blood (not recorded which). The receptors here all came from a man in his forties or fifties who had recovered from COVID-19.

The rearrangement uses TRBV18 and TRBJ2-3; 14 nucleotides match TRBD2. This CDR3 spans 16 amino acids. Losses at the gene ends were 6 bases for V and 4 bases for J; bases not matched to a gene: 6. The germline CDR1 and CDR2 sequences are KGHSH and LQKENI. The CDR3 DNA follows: TGTGCCAGCTCCCGGACTAGCGGGGGGACACCAGATACGCAGTATTTT. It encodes CASSRTSGGTPDTQYF.

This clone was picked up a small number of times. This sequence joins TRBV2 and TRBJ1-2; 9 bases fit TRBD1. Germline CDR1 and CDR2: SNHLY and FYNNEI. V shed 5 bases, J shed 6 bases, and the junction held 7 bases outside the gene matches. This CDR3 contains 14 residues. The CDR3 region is CASSWDREDDGYTF. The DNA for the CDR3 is TGTGCCAGCAGTTGGGACAGGGAGGACGATGGCTACACCTTC. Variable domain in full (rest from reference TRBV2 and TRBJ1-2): EPEVTQTPSHQVTQMGQEVILRCVPISNHLYFYWYRQILGQKVEFLVSFYNNEISEKSEIFDDQFSVERPDGSNFTLKIRSTKLEDSAMYFCASSWDREDDGYTFGSGTRLTVV.

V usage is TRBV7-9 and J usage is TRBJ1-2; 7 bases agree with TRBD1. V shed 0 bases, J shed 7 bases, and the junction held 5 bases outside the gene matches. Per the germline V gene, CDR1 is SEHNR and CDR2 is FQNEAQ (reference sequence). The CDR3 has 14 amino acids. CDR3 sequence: CASSLASTGFGYTF. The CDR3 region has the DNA TGTGCCAGCAGCTTAGCTTCGACAGGGTTTGGCTACACCTTC.

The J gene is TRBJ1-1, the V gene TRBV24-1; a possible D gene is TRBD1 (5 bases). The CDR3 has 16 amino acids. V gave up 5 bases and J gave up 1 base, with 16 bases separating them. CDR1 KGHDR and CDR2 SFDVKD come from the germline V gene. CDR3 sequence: CATSAPWGEANTEAFF. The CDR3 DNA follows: TGTGCCACCAGTGCTCCCTGGGGGGAGGCGAACACTGAAGCTTTCTTT.

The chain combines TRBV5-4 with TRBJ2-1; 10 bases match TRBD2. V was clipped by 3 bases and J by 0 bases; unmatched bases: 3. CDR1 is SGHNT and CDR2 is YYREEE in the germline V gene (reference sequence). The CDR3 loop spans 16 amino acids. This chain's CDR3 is CASSSASGSSYNEQFF. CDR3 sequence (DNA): TGTGCCAGCAGCTCAGCTAGCGGGAGCTCCTACAATGAGCAGTTCTTC.

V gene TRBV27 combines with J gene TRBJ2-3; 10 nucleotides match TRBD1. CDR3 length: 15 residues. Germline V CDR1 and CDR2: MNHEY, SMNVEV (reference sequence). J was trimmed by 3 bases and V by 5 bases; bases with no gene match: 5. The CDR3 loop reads CASSAGTGETDTQYF. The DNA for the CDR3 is TGTGCCAGCAGTGCCGGGACAGGGGAGACAGATACGCAGTATTTT.

The CDR3 coding sequence is TGTGCCAGCAGCTTAGCCTTTCGGGGTGGCGAGCAGTACTTC. It specifies CASSLAFRGGEQYF. The J gene is TRBJ2-7, the V gene TRBV11-3, with D possibly TRBD2 on 5 matching bases. Trimming shortened V by 1 base and J by 6 bases, and 13 bases separated the two germline ends. The V gene's germline CDR1 is SGHNT and CDR2 YENEEA. CDR3 length: 14 amino acids.

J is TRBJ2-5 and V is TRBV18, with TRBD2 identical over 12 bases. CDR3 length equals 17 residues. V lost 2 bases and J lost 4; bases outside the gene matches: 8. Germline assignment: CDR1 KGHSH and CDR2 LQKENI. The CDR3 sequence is CASSPLAGLAGRETQYF. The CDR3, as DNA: TGTGCCAGCTCACCATTAGCGGGACTAGCGGGCCGAGAGACCCAGTACTTC.

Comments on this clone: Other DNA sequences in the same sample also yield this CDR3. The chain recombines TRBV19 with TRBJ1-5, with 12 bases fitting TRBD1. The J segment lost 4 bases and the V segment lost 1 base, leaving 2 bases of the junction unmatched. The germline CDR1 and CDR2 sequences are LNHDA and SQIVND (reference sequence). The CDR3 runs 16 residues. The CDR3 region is CASSIGDRGLNQPQHF. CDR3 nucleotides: TGTGCCAGTAGTATAGGGGACAGGGGGCTAAATCAGCCCCAGCATTTT.

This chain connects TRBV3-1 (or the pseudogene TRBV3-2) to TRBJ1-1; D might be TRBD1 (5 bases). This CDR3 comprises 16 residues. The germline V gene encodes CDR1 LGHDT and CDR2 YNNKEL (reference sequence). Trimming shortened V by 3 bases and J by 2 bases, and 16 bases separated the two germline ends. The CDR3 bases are TGTGCCAGCAGCCAGATCTCTTGGGGGGGTAACACTGAAGCTTTCTTT. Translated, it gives CASSQISWGGNTEAFF.

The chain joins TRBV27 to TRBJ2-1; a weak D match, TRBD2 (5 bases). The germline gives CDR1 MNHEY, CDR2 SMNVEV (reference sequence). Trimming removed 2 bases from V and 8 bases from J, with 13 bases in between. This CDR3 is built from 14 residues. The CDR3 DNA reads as TGTGCCAGCAGTTTAAGGGTCTACGGGGATGAGCAGTTCTTC. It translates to CASSLRVYGDEQFF.